Below, 5 T cell receptor beta chains from the same sample are listed, as sequenced in a study of control samples from healthy donors and cancer patients. Sequenced by immunoSEQ multiplex PCR; TCRdb stores in-frame clones only, minus some. The table lists some 99,000 clones, around 89% of them singletons. The specimen was blood. The receptors were gathered from a woman aged 45-65 years in good health.

This chain connects TRBV3-1 (or the pseudogene TRBV3-2) to TRBJ1-1; unclear D gene. Trimming took off 3 bases at V and 0 bases at J, with 14 bases between the two ends. Germline V lookup: CDR1 LGHDT, CDR2 YNNKEL (reference sequence). The CDR3 covers 16 residues. DNA for the CDR3: TGTGCCAGCAGCCACCTCGGACGGAACATGAACACTGAAGCTTTCTTT. This translates into CASSHLGRNMNTEAFF.

The chain is built from TRBV20-1 and TRBJ2-1, with TRBD2 matching 9 bases. The CDR3 is 14 amino acids. Germline-derived CDR1 and CDR2 are DFQATT and SNEGSKA (reference sequence). V shed 3 bases, J shed 4 bases, and the junction held 4 bases outside the gene matches. The CDR3 loop is CSASASGVYNEQFF. CDR3 DNA: TGCAGTGCTAGTGCTAGCGGGGTGTACAATGAGCAGTTCTTC.

J is TRBJ2-7 and V is TRBV5-1; D may match TRBD1 or TRBD2 (5 bases each). CDR3 length: 14 amino acids. V shed 4 bases and J shed 0 bases, with 11 bases lying between them. Per germline, CDR1 SGHRS and CDR2 YFSETQ. The CDR3 loop reads CASSPRGGSYEQYF. The DNA for the CDR3 is TGCGCCAGCAGCCCCCGGGGCGGCTCCTACGAGCAGTACTTC.

The chain carries TRBV19 and TRBJ1-5; possibly TRBD1 for D (5 bases). The V end lost 7 bases, the J end lost 2 bases, and 18 bases lay between the germline ends. Per the germline V gene, CDR1 is LNHDA and CDR2 is SQIVND (reference sequence). The CDR3 spans 16 residues. The CDR3, as DNA: TGTGCCAGTACCACCAGTCAGGGTTATGGCAATCAGCCCCAGCATTTT. This encodes CASTTSQGYGNQPQHF.

The chain couples TRBV27 to TRBJ1-2, with D possibly TRBD1 on 5 matching bases. V lost 3 bases and J 2 bases, leaving 7 bases between the germline ends. Germline CDR1 is MNHEY and CDR2 is SMNVEV (reference sequence). This CDR3 is built from 13 residues. The DNA for the CDR3 is TGTGCCAGCAGTTTCGCAGGGAACTATGGCTACACCTTC. This translates into CASSFAGNYGYTF.